This passage covers 20 T cell receptor beta chains from one sample sequenced in a study of blood T cell repertoires in COVID-19. Profiled with immunoSEQ multiplex PCR; TCRdb holds only in-frame clones, not every one. The sample has around 260,000 clones; roughly 90% are singletons. The sample consisted of peripheral blood. The receptors here all came from a man younger than 45 with acute or convalescent COVID-19.

In DNA form, the CDR3 reads TGCAGCGTTCTTTGGACTAGCGGGAGTTACGAGCAGTACTTC. Amino acids: CSVLWTSGSYEQYF. The chain carries TRBV29-1 and TRBJ2-7; 13 bases line up with TRBD2. V shed 5 bases and J 4 bases; nucleotides not matched to a gene: 5. Germline assignment: CDR1 SQVTM and CDR2 ANQGSEA. The CDR3 totals 14 residues.

The chain couples TRBV19 to TRBJ1-3, with D perhaps matching TRBD1 (5 bases). This CDR3 is built from 13 residues. The V gene's germline CDR1 is LNHDA and CDR2 SQIVND (reference sequence). V lost 10 bases, J lost 9 bases, and 19 bases lay in between. The CDR3 DNA is TGTGCCAAATCGGGGGGACTCCCACCCACCATATATTTT. It yields the protein CAKSGGLPPTIYF.

This rearrangement joins TRBV6-5 to TRBJ2-7; 9 bases line up with TRBD2. With 7 bases clipped from V and 3 bases from J, the junction kept 7 bases outside the gene matches. CDR3 length equals 14 residues. Germline assignment: CDR1 MNHEY and CDR2 SVGAGI. For the CDR3, the DNA is TGTGCCAGCAAATTTAGCGGGAGTCTCTACGAGCAGTACTTC. It yields the protein CASKFSGSLYEQYF.

This clone appeared a single time. The J gene is TRBJ2-4, the V gene TRBV13; 10 bases map to TRBD1. Germline lookup yields CDR1 PRHDT and CDR2 FYEKMQ (reference sequence). The V segment lost 3 bases and the J segment 7 bases; nucleotides outside the gene matches: 3. This CDR3 contains 14 residues. Here the CDR3 DNA reads TGTGCCAGCAGCTTGGTGGGACAGGGGAACATTCAGTACTTC. Its protein is CASSLVGQGNIQYF.

The J gene is TRBJ1-1, the V gene TRBV28; D gene uncertain. The CDR3 extends over 14 amino acids. Germline CDR1 is MDHEN and CDR2 is SYDVKM. V was pared by 1 base and J by 6 bases, with 12 bases between. The chain's CDR3 is CASSLYRDNAEAFF. The CDR3, as DNA: TGTGCCAGCAGTTTATATCGAGACAATGCTGAAGCTTTCTTT. Combining the CDR3 with reference TRBV28 and TRBJ1-1 gives the whole variable domain DVKVTQSSRYLVKRTGEKVFLECVQDMDHENMFWYRQDPGLGLRLIYFSYDVKMKEKGDIPEGYSVSREKKERFSLILESASTNQTSMYLCASSLYRDNAEAFFGQGTRLTVV.

V is TRBV7-9 and J is TRBJ1-5, with a weak D call TRBD1 (6 bases). CDR1 is SEHNR and CDR2 is FQNEAQ in the germline V gene (reference sequence). The CDR3 totals 17 residues. Between the trimmed V and J ends, which lost 2 bases and 3 bases, there was a span of 17 bases. DNA of the CDR3: TGTGCCAGCAGCTTATTCGGCAGGGGCCTAGCCAATCAGCCCCAGCATTTT. It translates to CASSLFGRGLANQPQHF.

V gene TRBV6-6 combines with J gene TRBJ1-3, with 8 nucleotides matching TRBD1. The ends lost 6 bases at V and 0 bases at J; junction bases unmatched: 19. This CDR3 has 20 residues. Germline lookup yields CDR1 MNHNY and CDR2 SVGAGI (reference sequence). CDR3 amino acids: CASSPRRSGPGQGSGNTIYF. The CDR3 DNA sequence: TGTGCCAGCAGCCCCCGGAGAAGTGGTCCTGGACAGGGCTCTGGAAACACCATATATTTT.

The chain combines TRBV16 with TRBJ1-5; D perhaps matches TRBD1 (6 bases). CDR1 and CDR2 from the germline V gene are KGHSY and FQNENV. Trimming stripped 4 bases from V and 10 bases from J, with 11 bases between. The CDR3 totals 12 residues. The CDR3 loop is CASSPLDSPQHF. The DNA of the CDR3 is TGTGCCAGCAGCCCATTGGACAGCCCCCAGCATTTT.

The chain has TRBV6-6 and TRBJ1-2; 9 bases agree with TRBD1. This CDR3 has 18 amino acids. The junction had 20 bases not matched to a gene; V was cut back by 5 bases and J by 7 bases. Germline values: CDR1 MNHNY, CDR2 SVGAGI (reference sequence). CDR3 protein: CASSPRERGTGTISGYTF. CDR3 bases: TGTGCCAGCAGTCCGAGAGAAAGAGGGACAGGGACTATCTCTGGCTACACCTTC.

The chain uses TRBV19 and TRBJ2-3, with a possible D match to TRBD2 (5 bases). The CDR3 runs 14 residues. Deletions cut 1 base from V and 5 bases from J, with 10 bases between. The germline gives CDR1 LNHDA, CDR2 SQIVND (reference sequence). CDR3 coding DNA: TGTGCCAGTAGTATAGCCCTAGCAGGAGATACGCAGTATTTT. Amino acids: CASSIALAGDTQYF.

The gene calls are TRBV5-1 and TRBJ1-1; perhaps TRBD1 as D (6 bases). The CDR3 sequence is 15 residues long. Germline V gene lookup returns CDR1 SGHRS and CDR2 YFSETQ. The germline V and J ends were trimmed by 4 bases and 1 base, with 14 bases remaining between them. In nucleotides, the CDR3 is TGCGCCAGCAGCCTAATCAGGGGTCAGAACACTGAAGCTTTCTTT. Its translation is CASSLIRGQNTEAFF.

The chain carries TRBV28 and TRBJ2-5; 12 bases are shared with TRBD2. V was pared by 6 bases and J by 5 bases, with 16 bases of the junction left unmatched. Germline V gene lookup returns CDR1 MDHEN and CDR2 SYDVKM. This CDR3 has 18 residues. DNA for the CDR3: TGTGCCAGCAGCGTTCGACTAGCGGGAGTGTTGAGAAAGGAGACCCAGTACTTC. It translates to CASSVRLAGVLRKETQYF.

The chain links TRBV6-5 to TRBJ2-7, with 8 positions matching TRBD2. The J segment lost 3 bases and the V segment lost 5 bases, leaving 9 bases of the junction unmatched. Germline lookup yields CDR1 MNHEY and CDR2 SVGAGI. The CDR3 covers 15 residues. CDR3 region: CASSLYRGGIYEQYF. CDR3 nucleotide sequence: TGTGCCAGCAGTCTCTACCGGGGGGGCATCTACGAGCAGTACTTC.

This clone appeared a few times. J is TRBJ1-4 and V is TRBV28; no clear D gene. Germline CDR1 and CDR2: MDHEN and SYDVKM. V lost 4 bases and J 8 bases, leaving 20 bases between the germline ends. This CDR3 spans 16 amino acids. CDR3 region: CASSSPFRPLGEKLFF. DNA of the CDR3: TGTGCCAGCAGTTCCCCTTTTAGGCCCCTCGGGGAAAAACTGTTTTTT.

The V call is TRBV5-1, the J call TRBJ1-1; 7 bases line up with TRBD1. This CDR3 comprises 14 residues. Germline CDR1 reads SGHRS; CDR2 reads YFSETQ. With V trimmed by 4 bases and J by 1 base, 4 bases remained unmatched. The chain's CDR3 is CASSRWTGNTEAFF. In DNA form, the CDR3 reads TGCGCCAGCAGCCGCTGGACAGGGAACACTGAAGCTTTCTTT.

This chain uses TRBV27 with TRBJ1-5; TRBD1 is a possible D gene (5 bases). The CDR3 has 16 residues. V was pared by 2 bases and J by 5 bases, with 16 bases between. The germline CDR1 and CDR2 sequences are MNHEY and SMNVEV (reference sequence). CDR3 sequence reads: CASSLEGAGGYQPQHF. CDR3 coding DNA: TGTGCCAGCAGTTTAGAGGGAGCGGGGGGTTATCAGCCCCAGCATTTT.

The V and J genes are TRBV28 and TRBJ1-2; a possible D gene is TRBD1 (5 bases). V lost 3 bases and J 4 bases, leaving 9 bases between the germline ends. Germline CDR1 MDHEN, CDR2 SYDVKM. The CDR3 loop spans 13 amino acids. The CDR3 sequence is CASSFGAAYGYTF. The CDR3 bases are TGTGCCAGCAGTTTTGGGGCAGCCTATGGCTACACCTTC.

CDR3 sequence (DNA): TGCGCCAGCAGCTCCTCCCTCTCAGGGGTCCCAGGGTACGAGCAGTACTTC. Translating it yields CASSSSLSGVPGYEQYF. The chain recombines TRBV5-1 with TRBJ2-7; the D gene is possibly TRBD1 (6 bases). The CDR3 runs to 17 residues. Germline loops: CDR1 SGHRS, CDR2 YFSETQ. The V and J ends lost 3 bases and 4 bases respectively, with 23 bases between them.

This clone was seen a handful of times. J is TRBJ1-1 and V is TRBV3-1 (or the pseudogene TRBV3-2); D is uncertain. Trimming cost V 1 base and J 0 bases, with 9 bases left between them. The CDR3 runs to 15 residues. CDR1 and CDR2 from the germline V gene are LGHDT and YNNKEL (reference sequence). This CDR3 reads CASSQGAALNTEAFF. The CDR3 nucleotides are TGTGCCAGCAGCCAAGGGGCCGCCTTGAACACTGAAGCTTTCTTT.

The genes are TRBV6-1 and TRBJ2-2; the match to TRBD2 covers 8 bases. From germline, CDR1 is MNHNS and CDR2 SASEGT. This CDR3 has 16 amino acids. The V gene end was trimmed by 0 bases and the J gene end by 4 bases; junction bases not matched to a gene: 4. CDR3 protein: CASSEAYRGGTGELFF. CDR3 DNA: TGTGCCAGCAGTGAAGCGTATCGGGGGGGCACCGGGGAGCTGTTTTTT.